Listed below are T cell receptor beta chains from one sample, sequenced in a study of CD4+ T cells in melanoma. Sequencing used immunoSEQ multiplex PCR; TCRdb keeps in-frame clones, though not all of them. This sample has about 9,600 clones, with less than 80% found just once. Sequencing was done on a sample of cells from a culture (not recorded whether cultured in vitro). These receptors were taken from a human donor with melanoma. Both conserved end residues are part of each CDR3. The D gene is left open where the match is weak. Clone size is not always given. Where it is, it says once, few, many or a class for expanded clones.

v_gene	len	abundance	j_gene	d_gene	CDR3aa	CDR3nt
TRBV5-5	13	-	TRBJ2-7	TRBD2	CASSWGTSGYQYF	TGTGCCAGCAGCTGGGGGACTAGCGGGTACCAGTACTTC
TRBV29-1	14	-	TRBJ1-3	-	CSVVLFGARDTIYF	TGCAGCGTTGTGCTTTTCGGCGCTAGGGACACCATATATTTT
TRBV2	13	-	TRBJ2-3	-	CASSQFGAMAQYF	TGTGCCAGCAGTCAATTCGGGGCTATGGCGCAGTATTTT
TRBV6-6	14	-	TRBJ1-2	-	CASSYLGVNYGYTF	TGTGCCAGCAGTTACCTGGGAGTGAACTATGGCTACACCTTC
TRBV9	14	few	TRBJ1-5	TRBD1	CASSGQGNNQPQHF	TGTGCCAGCAGCGGACAGGGTAACAATCAGCCCCAGCATTTT
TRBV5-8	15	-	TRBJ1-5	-	CASSKDGNSNQPQHF	TGTGCCAGCAGTAAGGACGGGAATAGCAATCAGCCCCAGCATTTT
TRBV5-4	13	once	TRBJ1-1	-	CASSFPGVTEAFF	TGTGCCAGCAGCTTCCCCGGGGTCACTGAAGCTTTCTTT
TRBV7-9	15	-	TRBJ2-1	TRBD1	CASSLHGTGGNEQFF	TGTGCCAGCAGCCTGCATGGGACAGGGGGCAATGAGCAGTTCTTC
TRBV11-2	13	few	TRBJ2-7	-	CASSSRDLYEQYF	TGTGCCAGCAGCTCCCGGGACCTCTACGAGCAGTACTTC
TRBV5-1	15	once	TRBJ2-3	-	CASSLYQLPTDTQYF	TGCGCCAGCAGCTTGTACCAGCTTCCGACAGATACGCAGTATTTT
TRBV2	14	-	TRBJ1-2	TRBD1	CASSGTGLEGGYTF	TGTGCCAGCAGTGGGACAGGACTTGAGGGAGGCTACACCTTC
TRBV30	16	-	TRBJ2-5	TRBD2	CAWSVARTSDQETQYF	TGTGCCTGGAGTGTCGCGAGGACTAGCGATCAAGAGACCCAGTACTTC
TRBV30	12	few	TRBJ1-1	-	CALGLWNTEAFF	TGTGCCTTGGGGCTCTGGAACACTGAAGCTTTCTTT
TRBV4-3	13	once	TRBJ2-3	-	CASSLGGSITQYF	TGCGCCAGCAGCCTGGGGGGATCAATTACGCAGTATTTT
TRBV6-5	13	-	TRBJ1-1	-	CASRPTPTREAFF	TGTGCCAGCAGACCTACCCCGACAAGGGAAGCTTTCTTT
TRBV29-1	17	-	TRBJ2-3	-	CSVRWGRGSKKGDTQYF	TGCAGCGTTCGGTGGGGACGAGGCAGCAAAAAGGGAGATACGCAGTATTTT
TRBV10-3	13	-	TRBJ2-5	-	CAISVGREETQYF	TGTGCCATCAGTGTAGGCAGAGAAGAGACCCAGTACTTC
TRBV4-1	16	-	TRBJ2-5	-	CASSQGGGTVQETQYF	TGCGCCAGCAGCCAAGGAGGAGGGACAGTCCAAGAGACCCAGTACTTC
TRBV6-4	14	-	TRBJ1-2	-	CASSEGPTVYGYTF	TGTGCCAGCAGTGAAGGCCCTACGGTCTATGGCTACACCTTC
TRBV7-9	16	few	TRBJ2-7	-	CASSLVIGTPTYEQYF	TGTGCCAGCAGCCTCGTAATCGGGACACCGACCTACGAGCAGTACTTC
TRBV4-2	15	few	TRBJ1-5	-	CASSQVAGGGEPQHF	TGTGCCAGCAGCCAAGTAGCGGGAGGAGGGGAGCCCCAGCATTTT
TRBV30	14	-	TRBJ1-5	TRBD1	CAWKTAGGISPQHF	TGTGCCTGGAAGACCGCAGGGGGGATCAGCCCCCAGCATTTT
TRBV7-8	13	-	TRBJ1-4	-	CASSQDGSEKLFF	TGTGCCAGCAGCCAAGACGGAAGTGAAAAACTGTTTTTT
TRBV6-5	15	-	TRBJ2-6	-	CASKGGDSGANVLTF	TGTGCCAGCAAAGGGGGGGACTCTGGGGCCAACGTCCTGACTTTC
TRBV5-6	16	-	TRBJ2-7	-	CASSPTDSVASYEQYF	TGTGCCAGCAGCCCAACGGACAGCGTCGCTTCCTACGAGCAGTACTTC
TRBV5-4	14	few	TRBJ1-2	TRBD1	CASSFDRGQDGYTF	TGTGCCAGCAGCTTTGACAGGGGTCAGGATGGCTACACCTTC
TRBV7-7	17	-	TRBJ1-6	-	CASSPWGLSSYNSPLHF	TGTGCCAGCAGCCCATGGGGCCTTAGCTCCTATAATTCACCCCTCCACTTT